The 7 T cell receptor beta chains in this list originate from one sample, sequenced in a study of identifying expanded T cells in peripheral blood. Assay used: immunoSEQ multiplex PCR; TCRdb lists only in-frame clones, some missing. The data contain 90,000 to 100,000 clones, 88% of them singletons. The sample was blood. The receptors originated from a person between 18 and 75 years old in good health.

The chain employs TRBV7-6 and TRBJ1-6; 11 nucleotides agree with TRBD1. The CDR3 totals 16 residues. After removal of 5 bases from V and 5 bases from J, the junction contained 5 bases not matched to a gene. Germline lookup yields CDR1 SGHVS and CDR2 FNYEAQ. This chain's CDR3 is CASSLGQGVDNSPLHF. CDR3 nucleotides: TGTGCCAGCAGCCTGGGACAGGGGGTGGATAATTCACCCCTCCACTTT.

The chain couples TRBV28 to TRBJ2-1; unclear D gene. This CDR3 spans 12 amino acids. V was cut by 4 bases and J by 6 bases, with 7 bases left in between. The V gene's germline CDR1 is MDHEN and CDR2 SYDVKM. CDR3 in DNA: TGTGCCAGCAGTTCCGATCGCAATGAGCAGTTCTTC. Translating it yields CASSSDRNEQFF.

V and J are TRBV19 and TRBJ1-1, with 7 bases that match TRBD1. Germline V gene lookup returns CDR1 LNHDA and CDR2 SQIVND (reference sequence). V was clipped by 7 bases and J by 4 bases; unmatched bases: 12. The CDR3 loop spans 15 amino acids. CDR3 DNA sequence: TGTGCCAGTACCAATCCAGGGGGAGTGGTCACTGAAGCTTTCTTT. Protein sequence: CASTNPGGVVTEAFF.

This clone was found once. The CDR3 DNA reads TGTGCCAGCAGCTTAGATGGGGGAACGCAGTATTTT. The encoded protein is CASSLDGGTQYF. V usage is TRBV7-9 and J usage is TRBJ2-3, with D perhaps assigned TRBD1 or TRBD2 (5 bases each). Germline V CDR1 and CDR2: SEHNR, FQNEAQ (reference sequence). V lost 1 base, J lost 9 bases, and 8 bases lay in between. CDR3 length: 12 amino acids.

This clone was picked up a small number of times. The genes are TRBV19 and TRBJ2-7; D gene unclear. This CDR3 contains 13 residues. Germline values: CDR1 LNHDA, CDR2 SQIVND (reference sequence). Trimming stripped 3 bases from V and 8 bases from J, with 14 bases between. DNA of the CDR3: TGTGCCAGTAGTATGGGTTTGCAGATCCAGCAGTACTTC. This codes for CASSMGLQIQQYF.

The genes are TRBV11-3 and TRBJ2-7, with 8 positions matching TRBD2. Germline trimming cut 2 bases from V and 2 bases from J; bases unmatched to any gene: 5. Looked up from germline, CDR1 is SGHNT and CDR2 is YENEEA. This CDR3 is 15 amino acids long. CDR3 bases: TGTGCCAGCAGCTTACGAGCGGGGGCCACCTACGAGCAGTACTTC. Its protein product is CASSLRAGATYEQYF.

The chain uses TRBV5-6 and TRBJ2-7, with 9 positions matching TRBD1. V lost 2 bases to trimming and J lost 2 bases; unmatched junction nucleotides: 5. The CDR3 has 15 amino acids. Germline values: CDR1 SGHDT, CDR2 YYEEEE. CDR3 amino acids: CASSLGTGSPYEQYF. In DNA, the CDR3 is TGTGCCAGCAGCTTAGGGACAGGGAGTCCCTACGAGCAGTACTTC.